The clone carrying this TCR beta chain was counted between two and nine times. Its matching antigen is unknown. These data originate in a study of early T cells in non-severe SARS-CoV-2 infection. Notes on the study in general: Lookups in VDJdb leaned toward anti-spike CD8 responses and missed private and CD4 specificities.

Each single cDNA molecule received a unique molecular identifier. TCRdb fed the 5' RACE reads into MiXCR, producing one record per CDR3 protein. Of 60,000 or so distinct CDR3 sequences in the sample, roughly 9% are singletons; the top ten hold roughly 20%. The sample comprised whole blood. This sequence originates from an adult who was a healthcare worker with PCR-confirmed SARS-CoV-2 infection or an uninfected control (not recorded which).

CDR3 nucleotides: TGTGCCACCAGCAGCCGAAATGAGCAGTTCTTC. This codes for CATSSRNEQFF. The chain carries TRBV15 and TRBJ2-1; D not certain. In germline, CDR1 is LNHNV, CDR2 YYDKDF (reference sequence). The CDR3 runs to 11 residues. Trimming removed 3 bases from V and 7 bases from J, with 4 bases in between.